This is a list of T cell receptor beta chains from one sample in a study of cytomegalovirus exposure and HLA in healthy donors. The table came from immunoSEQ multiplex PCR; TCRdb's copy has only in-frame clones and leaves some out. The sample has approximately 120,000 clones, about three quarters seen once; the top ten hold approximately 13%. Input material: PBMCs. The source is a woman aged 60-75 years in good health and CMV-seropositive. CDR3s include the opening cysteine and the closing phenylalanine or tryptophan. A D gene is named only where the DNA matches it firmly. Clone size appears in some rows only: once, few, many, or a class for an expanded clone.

CASSEYFAMSYEQYF TGTGCCAGCAGCGAGTACTTCGCCATGTCCTACGAGCAGTACTTC . 15 . TRBJ2-7 TRBV7-2
CASSLHRGEGSQYF TGCGCCAGCAGCCTCCACAGGGGAGAGGGATCGCAGTATTTT TRBD1 14 . TRBJ2-3 TRBV4-3
CASSLDGLAGVNTQYF TGCGCCAGCAGCTTAGACGGACTAGCGGGAGTAAATACGCAGTATTTT TRBD2 16 . TRBJ2-3 TRBV5-1
CASSPQGAGHTGELFF TGTGCCAGCTCACCGCAGGGGGCTGGGCACACCGGGGAGCTGTTTTTT TRBD1 16 . TRBJ2-2 TRBV18
CASSYSSGNYEQYF TGTGCCAGCAGTTACTCCTCAGGGAACTACGAGCAGTACTTC . 14 few TRBJ2-7 TRBV6-5
CASSQKSGRAQGEQFF TGTGCCAGCAGCCAAAAAAGCGGGAGGGCCCAGGGTGAGCAGTTCTTC TRBD2 16 . TRBJ2-1 TRBV4-2
CASSANPRGRDYGYTF TGTGCCAGCAGCGCAAATCCTAGGGGGCGAGACTATGGCTACACCTTC TRBD1 16 . TRBJ1-2 TRBV7-2
CASSLKGYEQYF TGTGCCAGCAGCTTGAAGGGGTACGAGCAGTACTTC . 12 few TRBJ2-7 TRBV7-2
CASSYGRTDTQYF TGTGCCAGCAGCTACGGGAGAACAGATACGCAGTATTTT . 13 few TRBJ2-3 TRBV11-3
CASSYRGPEEKLFF TGCGCCAGCAGCTACAGGGGGCCGGAAGAAAAACTGTTTTTT TRBD1 14 . TRBJ1-4 TRBV5-1
CASSVSGSSTDTQYF TGTGCCAGCAGCGTTAGCGGCTCTAGCACAGATACGCAGTATTTT . 15 . TRBJ2-3 TRBV9
CASSLGLAGYNEQFF TGTGCCAGCAGCTTGGGACTAGCGGGGTACAATGAGCAGTTCTTC TRBD2 15 . TRBJ2-1 TRBV7-2
CASSQPTSIHEQYF TGTGCCAGCAGCCAACCGACTAGCATCCACGAGCAGTACTTC . 14 . TRBJ2-7 TRBV21-1
CASSSGLAGLQETQYF TGTGCCAGCAGTTCAGGACTAGCGGGACTCCAAGAGACCCAGTACTTC TRBD2 16 . TRBJ2-5 TRBV27
CASSVGGNSNQPQHF TGTGCCAGCAGCGTAGGAGGGAATAGCAATCAGCCCCAGCATTTT . 15 . TRBJ1-5 TRBV9
CASTPRASLPGLSYEQYF TGCGCCAGCACCCCGCGGGCCTCACTACCGGGACTATCCTACGAGCAGTACTTC TRBD2 18 once TRBJ2-7 TRBV5-1
CASRRMTGTDTQYF TGTGCCAGCAGGCGCATGACAGGGACAGATACGCAGTATTTT TRBD1 14 . TRBJ2-3 TRBV6-5
CASSQSRASGTKRNEQFF TGTGCCAGCAGCCAATCCCGGGCTAGCGGGACCAAACGGAATGAGCAGTTCTTC TRBD2 18 . TRBJ2-1 TRBV11-2
CALKRGGETGELFF TGTGCCTTAAAGCGGGGGGGGGAGACCGGGGAGCTGTTTTTT TRBD2 14 . TRBJ2-2 TRBV30
CASSSGGAGETQYF TGTGCCAGCAGCTCCGGGGGGGCCGGGGAGACCCAGTACTTC TRBD2 14 . TRBJ2-5 TRBV4-2
CASSIGQGNMDGYTF TGCGCCAGCAGCATAGGACAGGGGAATATGGATGGCTACACCTTC TRBD1 15 . TRBJ1-2 TRBV5-1
CASSQELQYEQYF TGCGCCAGCAGCCAAGAATTACAGTACGAGCAGTACTTC . 13 . TRBJ2-7 TRBV4-1
CASRGGGTNYGYTF TGTGCCAGCAGAGGGGGCGGCACTAACTATGGCTACACCTTC TRBD1 14 . TRBJ1-2 TRBV6-1
CATSRERDRGGKLFF TGTGCCACCAGCAGAGAACGGGATCGAGGAGGAAAACTGTTTTTT . 15 . TRBJ1-4 TRBV15
CASSLTGGAVKNIQYF TGCGCCAGCAGCTTGACAGGGGGCGCGGTCAAAAACATTCAGTACTTC TRBD1 16 . TRBJ2-4 TRBV5-1
CASSQEKAGGTDTQYF TGCGCCAGCAGCCAAGAAAAAGCGGGGGGGACAGATACGCAGTATTTT TRBD2 16 once TRBJ2-3 TRBV4-3
CASSPRTGADTEAFF TGTGCCAGCAGCCCAAGGACAGGGGCGGACACTGAAGCTTTCTTT TRBD1 15 . TRBJ1-1 TRBV9